The 13 T cell receptor beta chains below were found in one sample sequenced in a study of blood T cells in healthy people across ages. For the second PCR, which ran for about 7 to 12 cycles, a sample-barcoded 5' primer and a J-beta primer mix were used. TCRdb called the 5' RACE reads again in MiXCR, with one record for every CDR3 protein. The data hold roughly 1.5 million distinct CDR3 sequences, with 35% to 45% observed a single time. The sample taken for sequencing was blood. The receptor set was obtained from a woman under 30 in good health.

Details on this clonotype: The junction shows a germline mismatch at one end, possibly a read error. The chain couples TRBV6-4 to TRBJ2-2; tentatively, D is TRBD2 (6 bases). The V gene's germline CDR1 is MRHNA and CDR2 SNTAGT. The CDR3 is made up of 14 amino acids. CDR3 region: CASSIAVNTGELFF. The CDR3 DNA follows: TGTGCAAGCAGTATAGCGGTGAACACCGGGGAGCTGTTTTTT.

This clonotype appeared many times. This chain uses TRBV20-1 with TRBJ1-2, with 7 bases identical to TRBD1. This CDR3 comprises 12 residues. J lost 3 bases, V lost 5 bases, and 3 bases had no gene match. Germline CDR1 is DFQATT and CDR2 is SNEGSKA (reference sequence). The CDR3 bases are TGCAGTGCTGCAACAGGGGACTATGGCTACACCTTC. Translating it yields CSAATGDYGYTF.

The rearrangement joins TRBV12-3 or TRBV12-4 to TRBJ2-7; 10 bases map to TRBD1. The assigned J gene may be wrong: the sequence end matches TRBJ2-5 better. The CDR3 is 15 residues long. The CDR3 bases are TGTGCCAGCAGTTTAGTTCCGGGACAGGGGGAGACCCAGTACTTC. This gives the protein CASSLVPGQGETQYF.

This sequence joins TRBV2 and TRBJ2-7; no clear D. This CDR3 is built from 13 residues. V lost 8 bases and J lost 0, with 11 bases in between. Per germline, CDR1 SNHLY and CDR2 FYNNEI. The CDR3 nucleotides read TGTGCCAGCGTCCCGGACCTCTCCTACGAGCAGTACTTC. This encodes CASVPDLSYEQYF.

This chain connects TRBV3-1 to TRBJ2-1; 7 bases align to TRBD1. From germline, CDR1 is LGHDT and CDR2 YNNKEL (reference sequence). The CDR3 consists of 12 residues. The V and J ends lost 5 bases and 9 bases, in that order; junction bases with no gene match: 4. The CDR3 nucleotides are TGTGCCAGCAGCTTGACAGGGTGTGAGCAGTTCTTC. Amino acid sequence: CASSLTGCEQFF.

The chain employs TRBV20-1 and TRBJ1-1, with D possibly being TRBD1 (5 bases). Deletions cut 3 bases from V and 2 bases from J, with 10 bases between. The germline V gene encodes CDR1 DFQATT and CDR2 SNEGSKA (reference sequence). There are 13 residues in the CDR3. The DNA for the CDR3 is TGCAGTGCTAGTCCAGGGCCTAACACTGAAGCTTTCTTT. It is translated as CSASPGPNTEAFF.

The chain links TRBV20-1 to TRBJ1-1; 7 bases are a match to TRBD1. Germline loops: CDR1 DFQATT, CDR2 SNEGSKA (reference sequence). The trim removed 0 bases at V and 5 bases at J, leaving 12 bases unmatched. CDR3 length: 16 amino acids. The CDR3 region has the DNA TGCAGTGCTAGAGATGAGGTTTACAGGGGAAAGACTGAAGCTTTCTTT. Amino acids: CSARDEVYRGKTEAFF.

The chain joins TRBV24-1 to TRBJ2-3; 10 bases map to TRBD2. V was clipped by 4 bases and J by 5 bases; unmatched bases: 8. Germline-derived CDR1 and CDR2 are KGHDR and SFDVKD. The CDR3 extends over 16 amino acids. CDR3 in amino acids: CATSDPTSGAGDTQYF. The CDR3, as DNA: TGTGCCACCAGTGACCCAACTAGCGGGGCCGGAGATACGCAGTATTTT.

This clonotype came up a few times. One end of the junction fails to match germline, which may point to a read error. The chain carries TRBV29-1 and TRBJ2-1; D is uncertain. Germline CDR1 reads SQVTM; CDR2 reads ANQGSEA. The CDR3 totals 12 residues. The CDR3: CSVAGEYNERFF. Written as DNA, the CDR3 is TGCAGCGTTGCTGGAGAGTACAATGAGCGGTTCTTC.

This clonotype was observed a handful of times. The chain has TRBV6-5 and TRBJ2-7, with D tentatively TRBD1 or TRBD2 (5 bases each). Deletions cut 2 bases from V and 4 bases from J, with 12 bases between. The germline V gene encodes CDR1 MNHEY and CDR2 SVGAGI. The CDR3 runs 14 residues. CDR3 protein: CASSYRGRGYEQYF. DNA of the CDR3: TGTGCCAGCAGTTACAGGGGACGGGGATACGAGCAGTACTTC.

The rearrangement links TRBV29-1 to TRBJ2-7; D gene unclear. Per germline, CDR1 SQVTM and CDR2 ANQGSEA. The CDR3 loop spans 13 amino acids. V gave up 4 bases and J gave up 4 bases, with 14 bases separating them. CDR3 nucleotides: TGCAGCGTTGCGACCGTTATAGGGTACGAGCAGTACTTC. Translated: CSVATVIGYEQYF.

This clonotype is a singleton in its sample. The V call is TRBV12-3 or TRBV12-4, the J call TRBJ2-1, with TRBD1 identical over 7 bases. The CDR3 sequence is 14 residues long. The V segment lost 5 bases and the J segment 7 bases; nucleotides outside the gene matches: 8. CDR3 nucleotides: TGTGCCAGCAGTCCTACAGGGGCATCGAATGAGCAGTTCTTC. This codes for CASSPTGASNEQFF.

Concerning this clonotype itself: A junction boundary mismatches the germline segment, possibly from a read error. This chain links TRBV30 with TRBJ1-1; no clear D. The CDR3 consists of 11 residues. Germline V gene lookup returns CDR1 GTSNPN and CDR2 SVGIG (reference sequence). CDR3 DNA: TGTGTCTGGAGACGGGACACTGAAGCTTTCTTT. Amino acids: CVWRRDTEAFF.